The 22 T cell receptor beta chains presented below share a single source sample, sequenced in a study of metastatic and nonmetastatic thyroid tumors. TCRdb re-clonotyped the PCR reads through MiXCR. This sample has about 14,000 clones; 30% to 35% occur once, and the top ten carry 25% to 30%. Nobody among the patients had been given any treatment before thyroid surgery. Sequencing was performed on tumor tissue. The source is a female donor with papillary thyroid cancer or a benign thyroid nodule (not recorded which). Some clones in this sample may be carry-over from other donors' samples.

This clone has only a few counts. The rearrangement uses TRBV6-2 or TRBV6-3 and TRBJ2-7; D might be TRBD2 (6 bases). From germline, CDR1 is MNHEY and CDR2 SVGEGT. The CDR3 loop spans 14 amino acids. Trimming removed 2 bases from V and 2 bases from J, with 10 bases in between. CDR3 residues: CASSYMEGPYEQYF. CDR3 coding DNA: TGTGCCAGCAGTTACATGGAGGGGCCCTACGAGCAGTACTTC.

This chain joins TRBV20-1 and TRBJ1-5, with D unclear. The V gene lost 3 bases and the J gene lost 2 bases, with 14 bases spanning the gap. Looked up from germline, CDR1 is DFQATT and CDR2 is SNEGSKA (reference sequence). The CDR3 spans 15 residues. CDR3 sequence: CSASGQPFGNQPQHF. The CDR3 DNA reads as TGCAGTGCTAGTGGGCAGCCCTTTGGCAATCAGCCCCAGCATTTT.

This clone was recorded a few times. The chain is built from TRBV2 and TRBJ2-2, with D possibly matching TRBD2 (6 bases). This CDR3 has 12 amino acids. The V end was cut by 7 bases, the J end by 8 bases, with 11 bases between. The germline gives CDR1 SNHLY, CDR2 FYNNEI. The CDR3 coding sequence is TGTGCCAGCACCGCGGGAATAGGGGAGCTGTTTTTT. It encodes CASTAGIGELFF.

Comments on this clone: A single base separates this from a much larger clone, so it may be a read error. CDR3 nucleotide sequence: TGTGCCAGCAGCCATAAGAGGCCTAGCGGGAGGCAGTACGAGCAGTACTTC. It encodes CASSHKRPSGRQYEQYF. The V and J genes are TRBV7-8 and TRBJ2-7; 11 nucleotides match TRBD2. After removal of 5 bases from V and 4 bases from J, the junction contained 13 bases not matched to a gene. The germline V gene has CDR1 SGHVS and CDR2 FQNEAQ. The CDR3 consists of 17 residues.

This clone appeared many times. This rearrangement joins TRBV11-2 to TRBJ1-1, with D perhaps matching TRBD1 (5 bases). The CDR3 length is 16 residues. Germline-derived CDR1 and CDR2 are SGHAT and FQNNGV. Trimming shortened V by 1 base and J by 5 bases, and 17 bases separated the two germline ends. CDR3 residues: CASSLGIEPWGTEAFF. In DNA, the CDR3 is TGTGCCAGCAGCTTAGGTATCGAACCCTGGGGGACTGAAGCTTTCTTT.

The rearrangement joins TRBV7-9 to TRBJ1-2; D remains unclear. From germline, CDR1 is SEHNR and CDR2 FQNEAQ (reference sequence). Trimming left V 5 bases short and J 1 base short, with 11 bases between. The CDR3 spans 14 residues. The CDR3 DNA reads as TGTGCCAGCAGCCAGCTGGCAGGTAACTATGGCTACACCTTC. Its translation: CASSQLAGNYGYTF.

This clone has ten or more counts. In DNA form, the CDR3 reads TGTGCCAGCAGCACGGAGATGGGTTCACCCCTCCACTTT. Amino acid sequence: CASSTEMGSPLHF. The chain has TRBV7-6 and TRBJ1-6; D not certain. Germline V gives CDR1 SGHVS, CDR2 FNYEAQ. The CDR3 covers 13 residues. Trimming pared 5 bases from V and 9 bases from J, leaving 11 bases between.

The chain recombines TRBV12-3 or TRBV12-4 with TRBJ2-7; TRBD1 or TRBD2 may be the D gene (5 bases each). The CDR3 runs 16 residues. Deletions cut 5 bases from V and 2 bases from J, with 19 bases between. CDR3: CASSGEGPAVPYEQYF. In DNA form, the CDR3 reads TGTGCCAGCAGTGGAGAGGGACCGGCGGTTCCCTACGAGCAGTACTTC.

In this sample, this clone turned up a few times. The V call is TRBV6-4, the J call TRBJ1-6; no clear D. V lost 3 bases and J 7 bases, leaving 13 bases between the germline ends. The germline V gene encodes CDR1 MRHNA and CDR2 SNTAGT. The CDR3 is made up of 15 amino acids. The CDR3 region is CASSEYGELNSPLHF. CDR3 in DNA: TGTGCCAGCAGTGAATACGGGGAGTTAAATTCACCCCTCCACTTT.

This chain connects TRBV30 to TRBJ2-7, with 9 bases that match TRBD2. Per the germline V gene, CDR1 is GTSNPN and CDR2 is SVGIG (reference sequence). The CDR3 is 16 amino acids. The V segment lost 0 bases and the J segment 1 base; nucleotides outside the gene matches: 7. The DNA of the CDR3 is TGTGCCTGGAGTGTACCGGGCGGGAGGGTGTCCTACGAGCAGTACTTC. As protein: CAWSVPGGRVSYEQYF.

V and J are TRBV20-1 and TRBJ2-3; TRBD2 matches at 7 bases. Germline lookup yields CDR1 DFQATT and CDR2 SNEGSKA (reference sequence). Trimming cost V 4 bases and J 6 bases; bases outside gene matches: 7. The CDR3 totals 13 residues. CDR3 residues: CSANPGGSDTQYF. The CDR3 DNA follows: TGCAGTGCTAACCCCGGGGGGAGCGATACGCAGTATTTT.

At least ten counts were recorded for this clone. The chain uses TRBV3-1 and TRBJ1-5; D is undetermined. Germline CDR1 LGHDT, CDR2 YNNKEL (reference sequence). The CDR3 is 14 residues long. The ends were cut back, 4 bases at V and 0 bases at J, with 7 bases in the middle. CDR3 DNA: TGTGCCAGCAGCCTTCAGCGTAGCAATCAGCCCCAGCATTTT. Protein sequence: CASSLQRSNQPQHF. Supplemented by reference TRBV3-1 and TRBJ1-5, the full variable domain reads DTAVSQTPKYLVTQMGNDKSIKCEQNLGHDTMYWYKQDSKKFLKIMFSYNNKELIINETVPNRFSPKSPDKAHLNLHINSLELGDSAVYFCASSLQRSNQPQHFGDGTRLSIL.

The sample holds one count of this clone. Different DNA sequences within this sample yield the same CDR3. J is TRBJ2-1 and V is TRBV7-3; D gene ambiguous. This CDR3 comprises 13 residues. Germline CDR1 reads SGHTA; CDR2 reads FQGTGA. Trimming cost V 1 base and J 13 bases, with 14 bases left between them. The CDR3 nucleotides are TGTGCCAGCAGCTTAAAACGGAGTCTTGCTCAGTTCTTC. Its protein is CASSLKRSLAQFF.

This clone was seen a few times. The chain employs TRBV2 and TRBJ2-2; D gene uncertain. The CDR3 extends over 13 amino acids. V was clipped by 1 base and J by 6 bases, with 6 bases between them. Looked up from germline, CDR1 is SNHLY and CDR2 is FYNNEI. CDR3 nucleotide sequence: TGTGCCAGCAGTGAAGGTGGGCCCGGGGAGCTGTTTTTT. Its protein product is CASSEGGPGELFF.

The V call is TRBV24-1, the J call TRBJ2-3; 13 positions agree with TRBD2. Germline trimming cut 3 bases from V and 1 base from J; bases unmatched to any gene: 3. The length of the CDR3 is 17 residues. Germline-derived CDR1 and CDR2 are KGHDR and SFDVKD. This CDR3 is CATSDPTSGGGTDTQYF. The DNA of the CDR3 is TGTGCCACCAGTGATCCCACTAGCGGGGGGGGCACAGATACGCAGTATTTT.

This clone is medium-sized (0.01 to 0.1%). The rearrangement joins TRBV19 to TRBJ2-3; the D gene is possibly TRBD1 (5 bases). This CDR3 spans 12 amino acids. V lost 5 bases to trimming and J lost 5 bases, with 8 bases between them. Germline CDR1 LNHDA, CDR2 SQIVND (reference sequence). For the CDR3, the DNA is TGTGCCAGTAGTGACAGCCGAGATACGCAGTATTTT. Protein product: CASSDSRDTQYF.

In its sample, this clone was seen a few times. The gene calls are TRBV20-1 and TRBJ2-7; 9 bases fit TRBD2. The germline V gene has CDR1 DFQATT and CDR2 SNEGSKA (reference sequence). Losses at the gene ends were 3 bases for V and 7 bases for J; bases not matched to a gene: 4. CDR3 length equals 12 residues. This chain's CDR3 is CSASRGREEQYF. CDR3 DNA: TGCAGTGCTAGTCGCGGGAGGGAGGAGCAGTACTTC.

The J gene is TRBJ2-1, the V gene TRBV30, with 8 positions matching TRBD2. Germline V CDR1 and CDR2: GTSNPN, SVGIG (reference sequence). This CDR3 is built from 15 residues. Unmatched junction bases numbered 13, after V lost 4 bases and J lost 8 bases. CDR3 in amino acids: CAWIRGGGSGHEQFF. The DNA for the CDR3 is TGTGCCTGGATTCGGGGGGGCGGGAGTGGACATGAGCAGTTCTTC.

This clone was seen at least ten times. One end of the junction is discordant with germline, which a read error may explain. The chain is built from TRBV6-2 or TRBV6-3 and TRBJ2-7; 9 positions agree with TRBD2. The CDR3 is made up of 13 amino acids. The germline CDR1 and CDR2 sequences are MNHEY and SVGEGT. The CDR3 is CASRAGGDYELYF. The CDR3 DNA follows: TGTGCCAGCAGGGCGGGAGGGGACTACGAGCTGTACTTC.

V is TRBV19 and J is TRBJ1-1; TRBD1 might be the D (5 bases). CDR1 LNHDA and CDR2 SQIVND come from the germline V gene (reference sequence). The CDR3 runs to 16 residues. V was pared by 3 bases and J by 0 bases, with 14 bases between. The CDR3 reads CASSMSSAGLNTEAFF. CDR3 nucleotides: TGTGCCAGTAGTATGTCCTCGGCAGGGCTGAACACTGAAGCTTTCTTT.

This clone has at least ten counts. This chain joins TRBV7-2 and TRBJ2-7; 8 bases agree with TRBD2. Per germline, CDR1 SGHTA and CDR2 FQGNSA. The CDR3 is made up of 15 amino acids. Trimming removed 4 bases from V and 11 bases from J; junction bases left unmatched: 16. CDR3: CASSSPSGVAGWKYF. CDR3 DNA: TGTGCCAGCAGCTCCCCCTCAGGGGTAGCGGGGTGGAAGTACTTC.

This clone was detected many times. DNA for the CDR3: TGCGCCAGCAGCTTGGGCGGGGGTGATGAAAAACTGTTTTTT. It is translated as CASSLGGGDEKLFF. The chain links TRBV5-1 to TRBJ1-4; D is possibly TRBD1 (5 bases). The V gene's germline CDR1 is SGHRS and CDR2 YFSETQ. The CDR3 is made up of 14 amino acids. V was cut by 0 bases and J by 6 bases, with 9 bases left in between.